Listed below are T cell receptor beta chains from one sample, sequenced in a study of monozygotic twins with inflammatory bowel disease. TCRdb re-called the 5' RACE reads; one entry per CDR3 protein, DNA not given. The sample data list 80,000 or so distinct CDR3 sequences. Material for sequencing was blood. Every receptor here comes from a human donor with ulcerative colitis or Crohn's disease, or a healthy co-twin of an affected twin (not recorded which). The CDR3 runs from the conserved cysteine through the conserved F or W.

v_call	j_call	cdr3_aa
TRBV18	TRBJ2-5	CASSPPVSAGGFETQYF
TRBV5-4	TRBJ1-6	CASSFEGSSYNSPLHF
TRBV12-3/TRBV12-4	TRBJ2-7	CASRGRGTSGLNTAYEQYF
TRBV3-1	TRBJ2-5	CASSSTLGLAGGSETQYF
TRBV20-1	TRBJ2-4	CSALYGDGGIQYF
TRBV7-2	TRBJ2-7	CASSPRLASYEQYF
TRBV7-8	TRBJ2-7	CASSLTLYEQYF
TRBV28	TRBJ2-3	CASSPDRGTDTQYF
TRBV27	TRBJ2-1	CASSPPGLAGNYNEQFF
TRBV3-1	TRBJ1-1	CASSHRPKNTEAFF
TRBV5-1	TRBJ1-6	CASSLVGGDSPLHF
TRBV7-9	TRBJ1-5	CASSLEGGEQPQHF
TRBV5-1	TRBJ1-1	CASSLGTVNTEAFF
TRBV3-1	TRBJ2-7	CASSQTKPSYEQYF
TRBV7-6	TRBJ2-7	CASSPLRGRSYEQYF
TRBV28	TRBJ2-2	CASSLYRDCGELFF
TRBV20-1	TRBJ2-1	CSARSLAGGNEQFF
TRBV5-5	TRBJ2-1	CASSWEGRFGNEQFF
TRBV5-1	TRBJ1-1	CASSFRDSYTEAFF
TRBV7-8	TRBJ2-2	CASSLVQGALTGELFF
TRBV7-9	TRBJ2-6	CASSLEGAGANVLTF
TRBV5-4	TRBJ1-2	CASSLAGSVPGYTF
TRBV15	TRBJ1-5	CATSRDRGGQPQHF
TRBV20-1	TRBJ1-1	CSARNDIHTEAFF
TRBV6-4	TRBJ2-3	CATKFQGGETDTQYF
TRBV7-9	TRBJ1-1	CASSPRGTAMNTEAFF
TRBV27	TRBJ1-2	CASSLGGAGYGYTF
TRBV20-1	TRBJ2-3	CSARENRGDSTDTQYF
TRBV9	TRBJ2-3	CASSVEGAPGTDTQYF